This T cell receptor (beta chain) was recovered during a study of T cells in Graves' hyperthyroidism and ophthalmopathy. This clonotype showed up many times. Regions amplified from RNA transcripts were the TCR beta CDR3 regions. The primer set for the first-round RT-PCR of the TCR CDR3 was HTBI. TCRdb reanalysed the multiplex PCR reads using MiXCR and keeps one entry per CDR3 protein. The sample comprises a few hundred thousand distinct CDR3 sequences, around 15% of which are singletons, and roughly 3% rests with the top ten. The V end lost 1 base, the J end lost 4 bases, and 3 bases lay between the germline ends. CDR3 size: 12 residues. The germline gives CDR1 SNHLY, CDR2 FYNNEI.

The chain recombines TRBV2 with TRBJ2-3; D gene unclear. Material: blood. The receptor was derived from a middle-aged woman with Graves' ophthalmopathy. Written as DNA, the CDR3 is TGTGCCAGCAGTGAAGTCCCAGATACGCAGTATTTT. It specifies CASSEVPDTQYF.